This T cell receptor (beta chain) stems from a study of CD8+CD57+ T cells in acquired aplastic anemia. Overall study: When averaged, DNA from sorted CD4+ and CD8+ cells came to approximately 3 ug. Study conclusions and caveats: About 28 sequences, all CD8+ CDR3, were shared between patients and controls. Patients and healthy controls showed no significant CD8+ Simpson's diversity difference.

CD8+CD57+ cell expansion had been shown by flow cytometry in patients chosen for sequencing. The patients all had a severe acquired aplastic anemia diagnosis. CDR3 and TCR beta VDJ profiling relied on genomic DNA as the template. MiXCR, run by TCRdb on the reads, gives a single entry per CDR3 protein. The sample lists about 270,000 distinct CDR3 sequences, roughly 82% seen once, with over 35% in the top ten. Comments on this clonotype: Its matching antigen is unknown.

The source is a human donor with aplastic anemia. Material for sequencing was sorted CD4+, CD8+, or CD8+CD57+ T cells (not recorded which) from PBMCs.

In DNA form, the CDR3 reads TGTGCCAGCAGCTTAAATCCAAACATCGAGCAGTACTTC. This translates into CASSLNPNIEQYF. This sequence joins TRBV9 and TRBJ2-7; D remains ambiguous. Germline V lookup: CDR1 SGDLS, CDR2 YYNGEE. V was trimmed by 4 bases and J by 6 bases, leaving 14 bases between them. This CDR3 contains 13 residues. Full variable domain (outside the CDR3, taken from reference TRBV9 and TRBJ2-7): DSGVTQTPKHLITATGQRVTLRCSPRSGDLSVYWYQQSLDQGLQFLIQYYNGEERAKGNILERFSAQQFPDLHSELNLSSLELGDSALYFCASSLNPNIEQYFGPGTRLTVT.